This T cell receptor beta chain was recovered during a study of CD8 T cells in Susac syndrome. The V and J ends lost 2 bases and 7 bases respectively, with 15 bases between them. CDR1 is DFQATT, CDR2 SNEGSKA, per germline (reference sequence). The CDR3 has 14 residues. RNA amounts of roughly 0.45 to 1 ug underwent reverse transcription with random hexamers. The amplification used immunoSEQ multiplex PCR on TCR beta CDR3; it spanned 54 Vbeta and 13 Jbeta. TCRdb reprocessed the immunoSEQ multiplex PCR reads with MiXCR, giving one entry per CDR3 protein. The data show 200,000 or so distinct CDR3 sequences, approximately 96% seen once.

Sequenced input: CD4+ T cells from PBMCs. The origin of this receptor is a human donor with multiple sclerosis. The rearrangement uses TRBV20-1 and TRBJ2-1, with D unclear. CDR3 sequence (DNA): TGCAGTGCTAGACCCCTATTGAGTTCGAATGAGCAGTTCTTC. This encodes CSARPLLSSNEQFF.